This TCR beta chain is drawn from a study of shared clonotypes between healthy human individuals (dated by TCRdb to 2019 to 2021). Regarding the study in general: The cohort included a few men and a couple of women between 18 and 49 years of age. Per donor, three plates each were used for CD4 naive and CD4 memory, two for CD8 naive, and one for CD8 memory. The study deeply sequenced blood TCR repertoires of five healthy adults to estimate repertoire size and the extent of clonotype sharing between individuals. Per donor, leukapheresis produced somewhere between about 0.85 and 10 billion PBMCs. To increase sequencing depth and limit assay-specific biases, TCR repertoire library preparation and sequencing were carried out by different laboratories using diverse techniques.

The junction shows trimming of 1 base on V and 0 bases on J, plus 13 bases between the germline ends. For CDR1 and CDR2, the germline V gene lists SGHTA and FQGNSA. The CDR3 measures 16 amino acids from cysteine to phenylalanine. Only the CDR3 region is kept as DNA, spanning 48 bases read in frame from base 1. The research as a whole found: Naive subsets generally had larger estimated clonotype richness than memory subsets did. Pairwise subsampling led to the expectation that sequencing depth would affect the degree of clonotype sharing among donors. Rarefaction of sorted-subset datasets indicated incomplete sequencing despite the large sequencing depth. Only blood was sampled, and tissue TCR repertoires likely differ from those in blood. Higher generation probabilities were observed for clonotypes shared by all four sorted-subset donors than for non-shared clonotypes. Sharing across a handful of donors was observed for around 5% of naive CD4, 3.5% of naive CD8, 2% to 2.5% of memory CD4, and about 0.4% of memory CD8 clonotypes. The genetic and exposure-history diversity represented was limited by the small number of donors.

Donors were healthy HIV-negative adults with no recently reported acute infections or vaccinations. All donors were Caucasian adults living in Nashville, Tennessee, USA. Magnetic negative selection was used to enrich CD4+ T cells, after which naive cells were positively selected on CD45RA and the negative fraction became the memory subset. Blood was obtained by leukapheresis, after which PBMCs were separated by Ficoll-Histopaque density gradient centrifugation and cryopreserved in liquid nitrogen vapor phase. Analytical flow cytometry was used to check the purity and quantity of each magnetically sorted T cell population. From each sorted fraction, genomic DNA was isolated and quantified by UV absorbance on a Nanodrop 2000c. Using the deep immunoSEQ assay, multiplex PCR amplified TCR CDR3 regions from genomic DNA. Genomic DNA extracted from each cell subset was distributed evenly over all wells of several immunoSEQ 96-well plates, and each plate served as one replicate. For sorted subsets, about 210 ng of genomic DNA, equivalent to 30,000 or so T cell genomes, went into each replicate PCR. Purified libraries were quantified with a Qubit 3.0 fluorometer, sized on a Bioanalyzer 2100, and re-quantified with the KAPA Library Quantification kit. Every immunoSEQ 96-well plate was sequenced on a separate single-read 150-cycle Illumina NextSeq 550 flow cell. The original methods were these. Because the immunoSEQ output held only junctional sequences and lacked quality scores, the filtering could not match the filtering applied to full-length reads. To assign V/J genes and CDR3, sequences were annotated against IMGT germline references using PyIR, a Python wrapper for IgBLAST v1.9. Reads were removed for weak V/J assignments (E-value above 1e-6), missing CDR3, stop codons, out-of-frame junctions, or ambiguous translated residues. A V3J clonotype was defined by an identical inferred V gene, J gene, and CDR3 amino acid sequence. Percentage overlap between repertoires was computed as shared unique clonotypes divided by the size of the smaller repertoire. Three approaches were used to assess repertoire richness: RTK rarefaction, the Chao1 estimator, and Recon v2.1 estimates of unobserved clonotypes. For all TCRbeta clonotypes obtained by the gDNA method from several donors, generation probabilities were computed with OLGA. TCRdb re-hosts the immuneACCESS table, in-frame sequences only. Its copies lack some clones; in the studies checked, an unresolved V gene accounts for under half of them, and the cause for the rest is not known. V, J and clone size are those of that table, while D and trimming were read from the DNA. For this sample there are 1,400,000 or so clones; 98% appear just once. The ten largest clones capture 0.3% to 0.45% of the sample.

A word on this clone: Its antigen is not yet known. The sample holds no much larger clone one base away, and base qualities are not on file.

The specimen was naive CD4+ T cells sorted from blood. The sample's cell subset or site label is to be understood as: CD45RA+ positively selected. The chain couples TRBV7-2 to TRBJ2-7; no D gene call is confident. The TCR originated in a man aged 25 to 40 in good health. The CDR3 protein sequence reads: CASSLDLGRSSYEQYF. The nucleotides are TGTGCCAGCAGCTTAGATCTAGGCCGCAGCTCCTACGAGCAGTACTTC.